This entry lists 25 T cell receptor beta chains sequenced from one sample in a study of post-analysis software for immune sequencing data. The antigens of these receptors remain unknown. Prepared TCR beta cDNA libraries contained unique molecular identifiers. Using its own MiXCR run on the PCR reads, TCRdb lists one record per CDR3 protein. The data hold roughly 730,000 distinct CDR3 sequences, with roughly 29% observed a single time. Regarding the study as a whole: In patients, roughly five TRBV segments were more frequent than in controls, with TRBV5-6, TRBV5-1 and TRBV20-1 among them.

The material sequenced was blood. These receptors were obtained from a girl under 18 with multiple sclerosis.

The chain combines TRBV20-1 with TRBJ2-5; TRBD1 aligns across 7 bases. The junction had 3 bases not matched to a gene; V was cut back by 6 bases and J by 2 bases. The length of the CDR3 is 12 residues. Germline CDR1 is DFQATT and CDR2 is SNEGSKA (reference sequence). CDR3 DNA sequence: TGCAGTGCACTGGGACAGCAAGAGACCCAGTACTTC. This sequence encodes CSALGQQETQYF.

This chain connects TRBV20-1 to TRBJ2-7; the D gene is possibly TRBD2 (6 bases). V dropped 1 base and J dropped 3 bases, with 13 bases sitting between them. The CDR3 covers 14 residues. CDR1 is DFQATT and CDR2 is SNEGSKA in the germline V gene (reference sequence). The CDR3 reads CSARGLREGYEQYF. In DNA form, the CDR3 reads TGCAGTGCTAGAGGGTTGCGGGAAGGCTACGAGCAGTACTTC.

The table lists this clonotype with a few counts. The chain joins TRBV27 to TRBJ1-2, with TRBD1 matching over 9 bases. CDR3 length equals 13 residues. With 9 bases clipped from V and 8 bases from J, the junction kept 10 bases outside the gene matches. CDR1 and CDR2 from the germline V gene are MNHEY and SMNVEV (reference sequence). CDR3 residues: CASSDRGLGGYTF. CDR3 in DNA: TGTGCCAGTTCGGACAGGGGCCTAGGAGGCTACACCTTC.

This clonotype turned up a few times. CDR3 loop: CASSPRQGDYNEQFF. The CDR3 DNA reads TGTGCCAGCTCACCGAGACAGGGGGATTACAATGAGCAGTTCTTC. The chain employs TRBV18 and TRBJ2-1, with TRBD1 matching over 9 bases. J was trimmed by 4 bases and V by 3 bases; bases with no gene match: 4. The germline CDR1 and CDR2 sequences are KGHSH and LQKENI. The CDR3 runs to 15 residues.

This clonotype was seen only a few times. The rearrangement links TRBV20-1 to TRBJ2-1, with TRBD2 identical over 8 bases. The V gene end was trimmed by 3 bases and the J gene end by 7 bases; junction bases not matched to a gene: 5. This CDR3 spans 13 amino acids. Germline assignment: CDR1 DFQATT and CDR2 SNEGSKA (reference sequence). The CDR3 DNA reads TGCAGTGCTAGTAGCGGGACTCGGAATGAGCAGTTCTTC. Translated: CSASSGTRNEQFF.

The V gene is TRBV7-9, the J gene TRBJ2-7, with D unclear. V was pared by 6 bases and J by 1 base, with 10 bases between. This CDR3 region has 13 residues. Germline CDR1 SEHNR, CDR2 FQNEAQ (reference sequence). CDR3 amino acids: CASRSGKSYEQYF. The CDR3 DNA is TGTGCCAGCAGGAGTGGCAAATCCTACGAGCAGTACTTC.

This clonotype was picked up a small number of times. The rearrangement links TRBV13 to TRBJ2-1, with 11 bases aligning to TRBD1. Germline V gene lookup returns CDR1 PRHDT and CDR2 FYEKMQ (reference sequence). The CDR3 totals 15 residues. The V segment lost 5 bases and the J segment 9 bases; nucleotides outside the gene matches: 9. For the CDR3, the DNA is TGTGCCAGCAGCCCGGACAGGGGGCGTCGGGGTGAGCAGTTCTTC. Translated, it gives CASSPDRGRRGEQFF.

As to this clonotype: The junction does not match germline at one end; this may be a read error. The chain has TRBV6-5 and TRBJ2-1, with TRBD1 matching 7 bases. The CDR3 consists of 13 residues. The germline V gene encodes CDR1 MNHEY and CDR2 SVGAGI. Written as DNA, the CDR3 is TGTGCCAGCAGTTATACAGGGGACAATGAGCAGTTATTC. It yields the protein CASSYTGDNEQLF.

V gene TRBV27 combines with J gene TRBJ1-2; D possibly corresponds to TRBD1 (5 bases). The V end lost 4 bases, the J end lost 7 bases, and 16 bases lay between the germline ends. Germline V gives CDR1 MNHEY, CDR2 SMNVEV (reference sequence). The length of the CDR3 is 14 residues. The DNA for the CDR3 is TGTGCCAGCAGTTCGTCCTTGGGGGTCTGTGGCTACACCTTC. Translated: CASSSSLGVCGYTF.

This clonotype was detected a few times. The V and J genes are TRBV4-3 and TRBJ2-6, with D possibly being TRBD2 (6 bases). The CDR3 covers 19 residues. Germline V gene data show CDR1 as LGHNA and CDR2 as YSLEER. V was shortened by 0 bases and J by 3 bases, with 18 bases between the two germline ends. As DNA, the CDR3 is TGCGCCAGCAGCCAAGATGCGGGACCCATAGGGCTTGGGGCCAACGTCCTGACTTTC. Translation: CASSQDAGPIGLGANVLTF.

The chain combines TRBV6-5 with TRBJ2-7; TRBD1 might be the D (5 bases). From germline, CDR1 is MNHEY and CDR2 SVGAGI. CDR3 length equals 13 residues. V lost 10 bases and J lost 6, with 19 bases in between. The CDR3 DNA reads TGTGCCACGCAGGGTGGGTACCCATTCGAGCAGTACTTC. This encodes CATQGGYPFEQYF.

The genes are TRBV7-6 and TRBJ1-1, with TRBD1 identical over 7 bases. CDR1 and CDR2 from the germline V gene are SGHVS and FNYEAQ. CDR3 size: 17 residues. With 2 bases clipped from V and 6 bases from J, the junction kept 15 bases outside the gene matches. The CDR3 sequence: CASSLLSHRQGNAEAFF. CDR3 nucleotide sequence: TGTGCCAGCAGCTTACTTTCTCACAGACAGGGAAATGCTGAAGCTTTCTTT.

The rearrangement links TRBV27 to TRBJ2-1; no reliable D call. V was trimmed by 5 bases and J by 3 bases, leaving 14 bases between them. CDR1 is MNHEY and CDR2 is SMNVEV in the germline V gene (reference sequence). CDR3 length: 15 residues. In DNA form, the CDR3 reads TGTGCCAGCAGTCTTATAGCTGTGGGCTACAATGAGCAGTTCTTC. Translated, it gives CASSLIAVGYNEQFF.

In this sample, this clonotype turned up a few times. The chain joins TRBV15 to TRBJ2-7, with a weak D call TRBD1 (5 bases). Germline V gene lookup returns CDR1 LNHNV and CDR2 YYDKDF (reference sequence). Trimming stripped 5 bases from V and 6 bases from J, with 14 bases between. The CDR3 is 13 amino acids. CDR3 sequence (DNA): TGTGCCACCAGCTCCCGGAAGGGGTCCGAGCAGTACTTC. Translated: CATSSRKGSEQYF.

This clonotype was observed a handful of times. This chain links TRBV20-1 with TRBJ1-2; D gene uncertain. The length of the CDR3 is 13 residues. The germline V gene has CDR1 DFQATT and CDR2 SNEGSKA (reference sequence). The ends were cut back, 3 bases at V and 4 bases at J, with 12 bases in the middle. The CDR3 DNA sequence: TGCAGTGCTAGTTACCCGGGGAGCTATGGCTACACCTTC. Translated, it gives CSASYPGSYGYTF.

This sequence joins TRBV27 and TRBJ2-3; TRBD1 might be the D (5 bases). Trimming removed 5 bases from V and 4 bases from J, with 22 bases in between. The CDR3 covers 17 residues. Germline lookup yields CDR1 MNHEY and CDR2 SMNVEV (reference sequence). The CDR3 sequence is CASSAHSTVLVADTQYF. DNA for the CDR3: TGTGCCAGCAGTGCCCATTCGACAGTTCTGGTCGCAGATACGCAGTATTTT.

This chain joins TRBV20-1 and TRBJ1-2; D is undetermined. Germline V CDR1 and CDR2: DFQATT, SNEGSKA (reference sequence). V was pared by 0 bases and J by 7 bases, with 21 bases between. CDR3 length: 16 amino acids. CDR3 in DNA: TGCAGTGCTAGAGATAAAGGACCGAAGTGGAGGGTTGGCTACACCTTC. Translated: CSARDKGPKWRVGYTF.

The chain carries TRBV20-1 and TRBJ2-3, with 9 bases matching TRBD2. V lost 2 bases, J lost 4 bases, and 10 bases stayed unmatched. The CDR3 is 16 residues long. From germline, CDR1 is DFQATT and CDR2 SNEGSKA (reference sequence). CDR3 loop: CSARPRSGSGSDTQYF. The CDR3 region has the DNA TGCAGTGCTAGACCCCGTAGCGGGAGCGGCTCAGATACGCAGTATTTT.

The CDR3 loop reads CASSPLLETQYF. The CDR3 DNA follows: TGTGCCAGCTCACCTTTACTCGAGACCCAGTACTTC. The chain recombines TRBV18 with TRBJ2-7; D unresolved. The end of the DNA fits TRBJ2-5 better, so the J call may be wrong. The germline CDR1 and CDR2 sequences are KGHSH and LQKENI. This CDR3 contains 12 residues.

V and J are TRBV12-3 or TRBV12-4 and TRBJ1-5; D gene ambiguous. V lost 6 bases, J lost 2 bases, and 17 bases lay in between. The CDR3 sequence is 16 residues long. The CDR3 is CASSFDSEAGNQPQHF. The CDR3 DNA is TGTGCCAGCAGCTTCGACTCGGAGGCCGGCAATCAGCCCCAGCATTTT.

This clonotype has only a few counts. CDR3 in amino acids: CASSSSFRRQHEQFF. The CDR3 DNA is TGTGCCAGCAGTTCAAGTTTCCGGAGGCAGCATGAGCAGTTCTTC. The genes are TRBV28 and TRBJ2-1; possibly TRBD2 for D (5 bases). The CDR3 extends over 15 amino acids. V lost 4 bases and J lost 8, with 18 bases in between. Germline-derived CDR1 and CDR2 are MDHEN and SYDVKM.

Worth noting for this clonotype: With a much larger clone just one base away, this may be a read error. CDR3 DNA sequence: TGTGCCAGCAGTTACTCGACGGGCTACGAGCAGTACTTC. Translation: CASSYSTGYEQYF. The chain joins TRBV6-5 to TRBJ2-5, with D hard to call. The tail of the sequence fits TRBJ2-7 better, so the J call may be wrong. Germline values: CDR1 MNHEY, CDR2 SVGAGI. This CDR3 spans 13 amino acids.

The sample holds a few counts of this clonotype. The chain links TRBV4-3 to TRBJ2-1; 9 bases agree with TRBD2. The CDR3 runs to 15 residues. V lost 3 bases and J lost 5; bases outside the gene matches: 5. Germline V CDR1 and CDR2: LGHNA, YSLEER. The DNA for the CDR3 is TGCGCCAGCAGCCAGGCGACTAGCGGACACAATGAGCAGTTCTTC. Its translation is CASSQATSGHNEQFF.

V gene TRBV27 combines with J gene TRBJ2-3; TRBD2 agrees at 9 bases. Germline V CDR1 and CDR2: MNHEY, SMNVEV (reference sequence). V lost 5 bases and J lost 2; bases outside the gene matches: 8. The CDR3 sequence is 16 residues long. The CDR3 spells CASSMLSGGTTDTQYF. The CDR3 region has the DNA TGTGCCAGCAGTATGCTTAGCGGGGGAACCACAGATACGCAGTATTTT.

This clonotype has a handful of counts. The J gene is TRBJ2-3, the V gene TRBV20-1; no firm D call. CDR3 length: 11 residues. The germline V gene encodes CDR1 DFQATT and CDR2 SNEGSKA (reference sequence). V shed 7 bases and J shed 2 bases, with 7 bases lying between them. This CDR3 is CSELLTDTQYF. The CDR3 nucleotides are TGCAGTGAACTTCTCACAGATACGCAGTATTTT.